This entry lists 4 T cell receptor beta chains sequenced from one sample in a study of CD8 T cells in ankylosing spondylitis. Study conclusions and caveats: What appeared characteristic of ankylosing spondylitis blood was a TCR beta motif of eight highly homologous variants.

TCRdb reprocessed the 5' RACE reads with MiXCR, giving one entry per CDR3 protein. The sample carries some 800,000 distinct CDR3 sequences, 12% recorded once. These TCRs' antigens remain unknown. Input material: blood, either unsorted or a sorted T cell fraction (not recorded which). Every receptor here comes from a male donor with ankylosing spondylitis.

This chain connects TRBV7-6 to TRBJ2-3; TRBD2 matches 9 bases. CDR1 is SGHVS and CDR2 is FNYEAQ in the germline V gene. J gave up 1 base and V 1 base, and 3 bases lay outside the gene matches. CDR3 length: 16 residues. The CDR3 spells CASSLGTSAGTDTQYF. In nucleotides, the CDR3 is TGTGCCAGCAGCTTAGGGACTAGCGCGGGCACAGATACGCAGTATTTT.

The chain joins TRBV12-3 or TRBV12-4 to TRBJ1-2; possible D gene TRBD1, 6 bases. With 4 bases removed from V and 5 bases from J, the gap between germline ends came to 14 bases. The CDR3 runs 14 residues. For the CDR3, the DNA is TGTGCCAGCAGTTACATGGCAGGGACATATGGCTACACCTTC. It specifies CASSYMAGTYGYTF.

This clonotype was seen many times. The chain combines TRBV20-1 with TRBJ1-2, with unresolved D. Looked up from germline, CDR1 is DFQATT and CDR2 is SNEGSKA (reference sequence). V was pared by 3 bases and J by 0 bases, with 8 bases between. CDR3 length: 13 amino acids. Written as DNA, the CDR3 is TGCAGTGCTAGTCTAGTCACTAACTATGGCTACACCTTC. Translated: CSASLVTNYGYTF.

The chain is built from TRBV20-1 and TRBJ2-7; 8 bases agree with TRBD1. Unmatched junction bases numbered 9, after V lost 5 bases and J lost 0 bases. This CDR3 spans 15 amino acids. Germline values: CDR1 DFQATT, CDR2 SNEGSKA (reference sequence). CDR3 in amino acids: CSASGGQGGSYEQYF. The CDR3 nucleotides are TGCAGTGCTTCTGGAGGACAGGGCGGCTCCTACGAGCAGTACTTC.